Each of the 12 T cell receptor beta chains below was sequenced from the same sample in a study of early T cells in non-severe SARS-CoV-2 infection. Using its own MiXCR run on the 5' RACE reads, TCRdb lists one record per CDR3 protein. This table holds 60,000 or so distinct CDR3 sequences, approximately 9.9% found once. Sample: whole blood. These receptors were collected from an adult who was a healthcare worker with PCR-confirmed SARS-CoV-2 infection or an uninfected control (not recorded which).

The V and J genes are TRBV4-1 and TRBJ2-1; D possibly corresponds to TRBD2 (7 bases). The CDR3 consists of 17 residues. Germline loops: CDR1 MGHRA, CDR2 YSYEKL. V gave up 0 bases and J gave up 5 bases, with 17 bases separating them. CDR3 residues: CASSQDVRGQRDNEQFF. CDR3 DNA sequence: TGCGCCAGCAGCCAAGATGTGCGGGGGCAACGGGACAATGAGCAGTTCTTC.

This clonotype has a count of ten or more. The chain carries TRBV30 and TRBJ2-1; the D is unclear. V lost 2 bases and J lost 9, with 14 bases in between. The CDR3 length is 13 residues. Germline V gene sequence: CDR1 GTSNPN, CDR2 SVGIG (reference sequence). Written as DNA, the CDR3 is TGTGCCTGGAGTTTCGACACGGCCGGTGAGCAGTTCTTC. Translating it yields CAWSFDTAGEQFF.

V gene TRBV2 combines with J gene TRBJ2-2, with D tentatively TRBD1 (6 bases). There are 16 residues in the CDR3. The V gene's germline CDR1 is SNHLY and CDR2 FYNNEI. Trimming removed 3 bases at V and 1 base at J, with 12 bases between. CDR3 sequence (DNA): TGTGCCAGCAGTGATCGTTCACAGGGGAACACCGGGGAGCTGTTTTTT. Translating it yields CASSDRSQGNTGELFF.

The table lists this clonotype with many counts. V gene TRBV28 combines with J gene TRBJ2-5, with TRBD1 as a possible D gene (5 bases). The CDR3 is 15 residues long. Trimming pared 6 bases from V and 4 bases from J, leaving 18 bases between. Germline lookup yields CDR1 MDHEN and CDR2 SYDVKM. Here the CDR3 reads CASSPNLATGETQYF. The CDR3 DNA follows: TGTGCCAGCAGCCCAAACTTAGCCACAGGAGAGACCCAGTACTTC. The entire variable domain, with the rest obtained from reference TRBV28 and TRBJ2-5, is as follows: DVKVTQSSRYLVKRTGEKVFLECVQDMDHENMFWYRQDPGLGLRLIYFSYDVKMKEKGDIPEGYSVSREKKERFSLILESASTNQTSMYLCASSPNLATGETQYFGPGTRLLVL.

This clonotype showed up many times. This chain uses TRBV2 with TRBJ2-2; D unclear. Germline CDR1 SNHLY, CDR2 FYNNEI. The CDR3 loop spans 12 amino acids. The CDR3: CSKRYDTGELFF. The CDR3, as DNA: TGTTCCAAGCGCTATGACACCGGGGAGCTGTTTTTT.

This clonotype was counted many times. The gene calls are TRBV20-1 and TRBJ1-5, with D possibly matching TRBD1 (5 bases). V dropped 0 bases and J dropped 5 bases, with 20 bases sitting between them. This CDR3 region has 17 residues. In germline, CDR1 is DFQATT, CDR2 SNEGSKA (reference sequence). This CDR3 reads CSARDPLGQGGDQPQHF. CDR3 nucleotide sequence: TGCAGTGCTAGAGACCCCCTCGGGCAGGGCGGGGATCAGCCCCAGCATTTT.

This clonotype has a handful of counts. The rearrangement joins TRBV4-1 to TRBJ1-2, with D uncertain. The germline V gene encodes CDR1 MGHRA and CDR2 YSYEKL. The CDR3 loop spans 13 amino acids. Trimming took off 0 bases at V and 4 bases at J, with 6 bases between the two ends. The CDR3 nucleotides are TGCGCCAGCAGCCAAGATAAAGGCTATGGCTACACCTTC. This sequence encodes CASSQDKGYGYTF.

The rearrangement joins TRBV2 to TRBJ1-5, with unresolved D. The CDR3 has 15 amino acids. Trimming removed 6 bases at V and 0 bases at J, with 12 bases between. From germline, CDR1 is SNHLY and CDR2 FYNNEI. The CDR3 protein is CASRGRSDSNQPQHF. CDR3 DNA: TGTGCCAGCAGAGGACGGTCGGATAGCAATCAGCCCCAGCATTTT.

This clonotype was detected many times. The rearrangement uses TRBV10-1 and TRBJ1-2; D ambiguous. V gave up 6 bases and J gave up 8 bases, with 1 base separating them. Germline V gene data show CDR1 as WNHNN and CDR2 as SYGVQD (reference sequence). CDR3 length: 8 amino acids. The CDR3 here is CASRGYTF. CDR3 sequence (DNA): TGCGCCAGCAGGGGCTACACCTTC.

In its sample, this clonotype was seen many times. The rearrangement links TRBV7-9 to TRBJ2-1; 7 bases are a match to TRBD1. With 2 bases clipped from V and 3 bases from J, the junction kept 13 bases outside the gene matches. Germline loops: CDR1 SEHNR, CDR2 FQNEAQ (reference sequence). The CDR3 runs to 18 residues. The DNA for the CDR3 is TGTGCCAGCAGCTTACGATCCTTTTTCAGGGGGTTCTACAATGAGCAGTTCTTC. This codes for CASSLRSFFRGFYNEQFF.

The chain recombines TRBV7-3 with TRBJ2-7; D call uncertain. The CDR3 consists of 13 residues. Germline V gene sequence: CDR1 SGHTA, CDR2 FQGTGA. V lost 5 bases to trimming and J lost 6 bases, with 14 bases between them. The CDR3 bases are TGTGCCAGCAGCCAGTCTTACGGGTCCGAGCAGTACTTC. Its protein product is CASSQSYGSEQYF.

This clonotype was picked up a small number of times. The chain links TRBV27 to TRBJ1-1; unclear D gene. Germline values: CDR1 MNHEY, CDR2 SMNVEV (reference sequence). The CDR3 totals 14 residues. V lost 0 bases and J lost 7, with 12 bases in between. In DNA, the CDR3 is TGTGCCAGCAGTTTATCGCGAGGACGGAGTGAAGCTTTCTTT. It codes for CASSLSRGRSEAFF.